The 20 T cell receptor beta chains below all came from one sample that was sequenced in a study of shared clonotypes between healthy human individuals. Sequencing was performed with immunoSEQ multiplex PCR; in TCRdb, only in-frame clones are kept and a portion is missing. The repertoire includes approximately 1,000,000 clones, about 84% of them detected once, and 0.5% to 0.6% sits in the top ten. Source material: memory CD4+ T cells from PBMCs. Subset described: CD45RA-negative fraction. Receptors originate from a young man in good health. Some clones in this sample may be carry-over from other donors' samples.

V usage is TRBV14 and J usage is TRBJ2-2; TRBD2 agrees at 8 bases. After removal of 4 bases from V and 3 bases from J, the junction contained 4 bases not matched to a gene. The CDR3 runs to 15 residues. CDR1 SGHDN and CDR2 FVKESK come from the germline V gene. CDR3 sequence reads: CASSPGGKDTGELFF. In nucleotides, the CDR3 is TGTGCCAGCAGCCCGGGGGGGAAGGACACCGGGGAGCTGTTTTTT.

This chain joins TRBV28 and TRBJ2-7; D unresolved. The CDR3 has 14 amino acids. V was pared by 5 bases and J by 5 bases, with 16 bases between. Germline lookup yields CDR1 MDHEN and CDR2 SYDVKM. The CDR3 protein is CASSPHRPWDEQYF. CDR3 in DNA: TGTGCCAGCAGTCCCCACCGGCCATGGGACGAGCAGTACTTC. The full variable domain, its missing parts supplied by reference TRBV28 and TRBJ2-7, is DVKVTQSSRYLVKRTGEKVFLECVQDMDHENMFWYRQDPGLGLRLIYFSYDVKMKEKGDIPEGYSVSREKKERFSLILESASTNQTSMYLCASSPHRPWDEQYFGPGTRLTVT.

The chain uses TRBV28 and TRBJ1-1, with D tentatively TRBD1 (5 bases). Looked up from germline, CDR1 is MDHEN and CDR2 is SYDVKM. CDR3 length equals 13 residues. V lost 5 bases and J 4 bases, leaving 11 bases between the germline ends. CDR3 sequence: CASSAAGGTEAFF. The CDR3, as DNA: TGTGCCAGCAGTGCCGCGGGGGGCACTGAAGCTTTCTTT.

On this clone itself: A read error is likely here: a far larger clone is one base away. The same CDR3 arises from other DNA sequences in this sample as well. The V and J genes are TRBV28 and TRBJ1-2; D uncertain. The CDR3 totals 16 residues. From germline, CDR1 is MDHEN and CDR2 SYDVKM. CDR3 sequence reads: CASSEGAAGSQRSALF. In nucleotides, the CDR3 is TGTGCCAGCAGTGAGGGAGCGGCAGGATCTCAAAGGTCTGCCCTCTTC.

V and J are TRBV7-2 and TRBJ2-3; TRBD2 agrees at 8 bases. The V gene's germline CDR1 is SGHTA and CDR2 FQGNSA. The trim removed 5 bases at V and 2 bases at J, leaving 9 bases unmatched. The CDR3 extends over 16 amino acids. The CDR3 protein is CASSRRGGGNTDTQYF. The CDR3 bases are TGTGCCAGCAGCCGCCGGGGGGGCGGTAACACAGATACGCAGTATTTT.

The V gene is TRBV5-1, the J gene TRBJ2-1; the D is unclear. V lost 4 bases, J lost 5 bases, and 19 bases lay in between. Germline V gene sequence: CDR1 SGHRS, CDR2 YFSETQ. The CDR3 runs 16 residues. CDR3 region: CASSIPPSQGNNEQFF. For the CDR3, the DNA is TGCGCCAGCAGCATCCCCCCCAGCCAAGGCAACAATGAGCAGTTCTTC.

The V and J genes are TRBV5-1 and TRBJ2-1; D tentatively reads TRBD1 or TRBD2 (7 bases each). The CDR3 length is 14 residues. Germline V gene sequence: CDR1 SGHRS, CDR2 YFSETQ. V was clipped by 0 bases and J by 8 bases, with 12 bases between them. The CDR3 nucleotides read TGCGCCAGCAGCTTGGACAGGGGAGGGGATGAGCAGTTCTTC. This codes for CASSLDRGGDEQFF. Full variable domain (rest looked up from reference TRBV5-1 and TRBJ2-1): KAGVTQTPRYLIKTRGQQVTLSCSPISGHRSVSWYQQTPGQGLQFLFEYFSETQRNKGNFPGRFSGRQFSNSRSEMNVSTLELGDSALYLCASSLDRGGDEQFFGPGTRLTVL.

The rearrangement uses TRBV6-1 and TRBJ2-3; 8 nucleotides agree with TRBD1. Trimming cost V 2 bases and J 1 base; bases outside gene matches: 2. The CDR3 contains 15 residues. The germline V gene encodes CDR1 MNHNS and CDR2 SASEGT. CDR3 sequence (DNA): TGTGCCAGCAGTGAATTGGACAGGGGCACAGATACGCAGTATTTT. As protein: CASSELDRGTDTQYF.

V gene TRBV5-1 combines with J gene TRBJ2-1; D remains unclear. Germline assignment: CDR1 SGHRS and CDR2 YFSETQ. This CDR3 comprises 18 residues. Trimming shortened V by 0 bases and J by 1 base, and 17 bases separated the two germline ends. The CDR3 region is CASSLAAVASGSYNEQFF. The CDR3 nucleotides read TGCGCCAGCAGCTTGGCCGCGGTCGCAAGTGGTTCCTACAATGAGCAGTTCTTC.

Note on this clone: Other nucleotide sequences in the sample specify the same CDR3. The CDR3: CSVSGGGNQPQHF. CDR3 nucleotides: TGCAGCGTCTCGGGTGGAGGCAATCAGCCCCAGCATTTT. The chain has TRBV29-1 and TRBJ1-5; D call uncertain. The CDR3 spans 13 residues. The germline V gene has CDR1 SQVTM and CDR2 ANQGSEA. V gave up 6 bases and J gave up 2 bases, with 11 bases separating them.

The V gene is TRBV5-1, the J gene TRBJ2-2, with D unresolved. Germline loops: CDR1 SGHRS, CDR2 YFSETQ. V lost 4 bases and J 0 bases, leaving 10 bases between the germline ends. The CDR3 runs 15 residues. CDR3 bases: TGCGCCAGCAGCGTGGCCATTACGAACACCGGGGAGCTGTTTTTT. Encoded protein: CASSVAITNTGELFF. The full variable domain, its missing parts supplied by reference TRBV5-1 and TRBJ2-2, is KAGVTQTPRYLIKTRGQQVTLSCSPISGHRSVSWYQQTPGQGLQFLFEYFSETQRNKGNFPGRFSGRQFSNSRSEMNVSTLELGDSALYLCASSVAITNTGELFFGEGSRLTVL.

A word on this clone: Germline is not matched at one junction end, which may reflect a read error. J is TRBJ2-7 and V is TRBV4-1; no definite D call. CDR3 size: 13 residues. Germline V gene sequence: CDR1 MGHRA, CDR2 YSYEKL. The CDR3 nucleotides are TGCGCCAGCAGCCAGGATCTCGGGCACCCTGGTCAGTTC. Protein sequence: CASSQDLGHPGQF.

The V and J genes are TRBV7-9 and TRBJ2-1; D gene unclear. Germline assignment: CDR1 SEHNR and CDR2 FQNEAQ (reference sequence). The CDR3 spans 15 residues. V shed 2 bases and J shed 6 bases, with 14 bases lying between them. CDR3 region: CASSLPRRMGNEQFF. Written as DNA, the CDR3 is TGTGCCAGCAGCTTACCTCGACGGATGGGCAATGAGCAGTTCTTC.

The chain carries TRBV9 and TRBJ2-3; D might be TRBD1 or TRBD2, each matching 5 bases. The CDR3 is 14 residues long. Per the germline V gene, CDR1 is SGDLS and CDR2 is YYNGEE. V was trimmed by 0 bases and J by 5 bases, leaving 10 bases between them. The CDR3 bases are TGTGCCAGCAGCGTAGACGGGACCATAGATACGCAGTATTTT. This sequence encodes CASSVDGTIDTQYF.

This clone appeared once. The chain links TRBV6-4 to TRBJ2-3, with 8 bases fitting TRBD2. Germline CDR1 reads MRHNA; CDR2 reads SNTAGT. V was pared by 10 bases and J by 3 bases, with 12 bases of the junction left unmatched. The CDR3 is 15 residues long. CDR3 sequence reads: CATQPQAGVTDTQYF. The CDR3 nucleotides are TGTGCCACGCAACCCCAAGCGGGAGTAACAGATACGCAGTATTTT.

The V gene is TRBV28, the J gene TRBJ2-7, with D unresolved. There are 15 residues in the CDR3. The germline V gene encodes CDR1 MDHEN and CDR2 SYDVKM. Trimming cost V 4 bases and J 1 base, with 14 bases left between them. This CDR3 reads CASSSQETGSYEQYF. CDR3 DNA: TGTGCCAGCAGTTCTCAGGAAACCGGATCCTACGAGCAGTACTTC. Based on the CDR3 plus reference TRBV28 and TRBJ2-7, the full variable domain is DVKVTQSSRYLVKRTGEKVFLECVQDMDHENMFWYRQDPGLGLRLIYFSYDVKMKEKGDIPEGYSVSREKKERFSLILESASTNQTSMYLCASSSQETGSYEQYFGPGTRLTVT.

The chain is built from TRBV7-2 and TRBJ1-2; 7 nucleotides align to TRBD1. The CDR3 runs to 13 residues. The J segment lost 6 bases and the V segment lost 5 bases, leaving 6 bases of the junction unmatched. Germline V lookup: CDR1 SGHTA, CDR2 FQGNSA. The CDR3 spells CASSPQGQDGYTF. As DNA, the CDR3 is TGTGCCAGCAGCCCACAGGGGCAAGATGGCTACACCTTC.

V gene TRBV28 combines with J gene TRBJ2-6, with D hard to call. This CDR3 is 15 amino acids long. Germline CDR1 reads MDHEN; CDR2 reads SYDVKM. V was trimmed by 3 bases and J by 2 bases, leaving 8 bases between them. The CDR3 loop is CASSFRLPGANVLTF. CDR3 nucleotides: TGTGCCAGCAGTTTCCGCCTCCCTGGGGCCAACGTCCTGACTTTC.

The rearrangement uses TRBV28 and TRBJ2-1; 11 bases fit TRBD2. Germline CDR1 MDHEN, CDR2 SYDVKM. V lost 3 bases to trimming and J lost 6 bases; unmatched junction nucleotides: 10. CDR3 size: 17 residues. The CDR3 nucleotides read TGTGCCAGCAGTTTTCCCCCCCCGGGACTAGCGGCCAATGAGCAGTTCTTC. Translation: CASSFPPPGLAANEQFF. Using reference TRBV28 and TRBJ2-1 for the parts outside the CDR3, the full variable domain is DVKVTQSSRYLVKRTGEKVFLECVQDMDHENMFWYRQDPGLGLRLIYFSYDVKMKEKGDIPEGYSVSREKKERFSLILESASTNQTSMYLCASSFPPPGLAANEQFFGPGTRLTVL.

This clone was observed once. The chain combines TRBV28 with TRBJ2-1; perhaps TRBD2 as D (6 bases). Germline V gives CDR1 MDHEN, CDR2 SYDVKM. Trimming pared 1 base from V and 7 bases from J, leaving 14 bases between. The CDR3 is 15 amino acids. In nucleotides, the CDR3 is TGTGCCAGCAGTTTATTAGGGCTAGCGCAGAATGAGCAGTTCTTC. Translating it yields CASSLLGLAQNEQFF.